The 15 T cell receptor beta chains given below trace back to one sample, sequenced in a study of OX40 agonist ivuxolimab in advanced cancers. Using immunoSEQ multiplex PCR, the repertoire was profiled, and TCRdb retains in-frame clones only, with some absent. The data show fewer than 30,000 clones, over 60% seen once. Source: CD4+ or CD8+ T cells sorted from blood, taken in a trial of the OX40 agonist ivuxolimab. The receptors were gathered from an adult with an advanced solid tumor such as melanoma, head and neck, liver or kidney cancer.

This clone has a handful of counts. The CDR3 nucleotides are TGTGCCAGCAGCTTAGAAGAGGCGAATGAGCAGTTCTTC. Amino acid sequence: CASSLEEANEQFF. This rearrangement joins TRBV7-6 to TRBJ2-1; D gene unclear. V was shortened by 1 base and J by 7 bases, with 8 bases between the two germline ends. The germline CDR1 and CDR2 sequences are SGHVS and FNYEAQ. The CDR3 is made up of 13 amino acids.

The J gene is TRBJ2-1, the V gene TRBV11-1, with D possibly TRBD1 on 6 matching bases. Germline values: CDR1 SGHAT, CDR2 FQDESV (reference sequence). V dropped 6 bases and J dropped 7 bases, with 10 bases sitting between them. This CDR3 is 12 amino acids long. CDR3 loop: CASRLGGNEQFF. As DNA, the CDR3 is TGTGCCAGCAGGCTAGGGGGAAATGAGCAGTTCTTC.

The V gene is TRBV9, the J gene TRBJ2-1; D remains unclear. CDR1 and CDR2 (germline): SGDLS, YYNGEE. V was clipped by 0 bases and J by 8 bases, with 18 bases between them. The CDR3 runs 16 residues. The CDR3 region is CASSVGASGYGDEQFF. The CDR3 DNA sequence: TGTGCCAGCAGCGTAGGGGCTAGTGGGTACGGCGATGAGCAGTTCTTC.

The CDR3 DNA is TGTGCCAGCAGTTACCTGGGGAGGGACGAGCAGTACTTC. Translation gives CASSYLGRDEQYF. This chain uses TRBV6-5 with TRBJ2-7; 7 nucleotides agree with TRBD2. This CDR3 is built from 13 residues. Unmatched junction bases numbered 3, after V lost 2 bases and J lost 5 bases. Germline V gene lookup returns CDR1 MNHEY and CDR2 SVGAGI.

The chain carries TRBV7-6 and TRBJ2-1; D call uncertain. Trimming removed 0 bases from V and 7 bases from J, with 19 bases in between. Germline V lookup: CDR1 SGHVS, CDR2 FNYEAQ. CDR3 length equals 17 residues. The CDR3 is CASSLAVGKGLFNEQFF. DNA of the CDR3: TGTGCCAGCAGCTTAGCTGTGGGCAAGGGTTTATTTAATGAGCAGTTCTTC.

The gene calls are TRBV14 and TRBJ1-4, with 8 bases fitting TRBD1. Germline V CDR1 and CDR2: SGHDN, FVKESK. The CDR3 contains 16 residues. V was clipped by 0 bases and J by 6 bases; unmatched bases: 6. CDR3 region: CASSQDPTDRDEKLFF. Written as DNA, the CDR3 is TGTGCCAGCAGCCAAGACCCCACGGACAGGGATGAAAAACTGTTTTTT.

The chain combines TRBV4-1 with TRBJ1-1, with a possible D match to TRBD1 (6 bases). CDR3 length: 11 amino acids. Germline V CDR1 and CDR2: MGHRA, YSYEKL. V was trimmed by 11 bases and J by 7 bases, leaving 14 bases between them. In DNA form, the CDR3 reads TGCGCCGCGGGGGCGCAGGGTGAAGCTTTCTTT. This encodes CAAGAQGEAFF.

The chain has TRBV15 and TRBJ2-6, with D possibly TRBD1 on 6 matching bases. V was shortened by 2 bases and J by 0 bases, with 20 bases between the two germline ends. Germline lookup yields CDR1 LNHNV and CDR2 YYDKDF (reference sequence). The CDR3 sequence is 20 residues long. The CDR3 loop is CATSRSPPGHGSSGANVLTF. CDR3 sequence (DNA): TGTGCCACCAGCAGAAGTCCCCCGGGACACGGGTCCTCTGGGGCCAACGTCCTGACTTTC.

The chain has TRBV7-2 and TRBJ2-5, with 7 bases that match TRBD1. CDR1 is SGHTA, CDR2 FQGNSA, per germline. This CDR3 has 16 residues. The ends lost 6 bases at V and 0 bases at J; junction bases unmatched: 10. CDR3 residues: CASRTGQVMYQETQYF. DNA of the CDR3: TGTGCCAGCAGGACCGGACAGGTTATGTACCAAGAGACCCAGTACTTC.

The rearrangement joins TRBV19 to TRBJ1-2; D perhaps matches TRBD1 (5 bases). Per germline, CDR1 LNHDA and CDR2 SQIVND (reference sequence). V was pared by 3 bases and J by 5 bases, with 13 bases between. This CDR3 comprises 14 residues. The CDR3: CASSIPGLLYGYTF. The CDR3 DNA sequence: TGTGCCAGTAGTATCCCAGGGTTGCTATATGGCTACACCTTC.

In this sample, this clone turned up once. This chain uses TRBV6-6 with TRBJ2-1, with 9 bases lining up with TRBD1. The CDR3 is made up of 15 amino acids. After removal of 7 bases from V and 3 bases from J, the junction contained 7 bases not matched to a gene. The germline CDR1 and CDR2 sequences are MNHNY and SVGAGI (reference sequence). For the CDR3, the DNA is TGTGCCAGCACCTCACTGGGACAGGGCTACAATGAGCAGTTCTTC. Translated, it gives CASTSLGQGYNEQFF.

This clone was observed a few times. The chain uses TRBV5-6 and TRBJ1-2; D is perhaps TRBD1 (5 bases). Germline lookup yields CDR1 SGHDT and CDR2 YYEEEE. The CDR3 totals 15 residues. With 4 bases removed from V and 4 bases from J, the gap between germline ends came to 17 bases. This CDR3 is CASSIGTLNSYGYTF. The CDR3 nucleotides are TGTGCCAGCAGCATCGGGACCCTGAATAGCTATGGCTACACCTTC. Together with reference TRBV5-6 and TRBJ1-2, the CDR3 gives the full variable domain: DAGVTQSPTHLIKTRGQQVTLRCSPKSGHDTVSWYQQALGQGPQFIFQYYEEEERQRGNFPDRFSGHQFPNYSSELNVNALLLGDSALYLCASSIGTLNSYGYTFGSGTRLTVV.

CDR3 nucleotide sequence: TGTGCCAGCAACAGGGGCAGGACAGGGAGGGGGGATACGCAGTATTTT. As protein: CASNRGRTGRGDTQYF. The chain has TRBV5-8 and TRBJ2-3; tentatively, D is TRBD1 (8 bases). CDR1 is SGHTS, CDR2 YDEGEE, per germline. The V and J ends lost 6 bases and 6 bases respectively, with 23 bases between them. The CDR3 runs 16 residues.

The CDR3 coding sequence is TGTGCCAGCAGCTTAGTGTCGGGGCAGGACTTGGGCAATGAGCAGTTCTTC. This translates into CASSLVSGQDLGNEQFF. The V and J genes are TRBV7-6 and TRBJ2-1; the D gene could be TRBD1 or TRBD2 (5 bases each). Germline values: CDR1 SGHVS, CDR2 FNYEAQ. CDR3 length equals 17 residues. The V gene lost 1 base and the J gene lost 6 bases, with 19 bases spanning the gap. The full variable domain, its missing parts supplied by reference TRBV7-6 and TRBJ2-1, is GAGVSQSPRYKVTKRGQDVALRCDPISGHVSLYWYRQALGQGPEFLTYFNYEAQQDKSGLPNDRFSAERPEGSISTLTIQRTEQRDSAMYRCASSLVSGQDLGNEQFFGPGTRLTVL.

Here the CDR3 reads CAWIPQREGNQPQHF. As DNA, the CDR3 is TGTGCCTGGATCCCTCAGCGAGAGGGCAATCAGCCCCAGCATTTT. This sequence joins TRBV30 and TRBJ1-5, with unresolved D. Trimming took 4 bases from V and 2 from J, leaving 15 bases between them. Germline loops: CDR1 GTSNPN, CDR2 SVGIG (reference sequence). The length of the CDR3 is 15 residues.